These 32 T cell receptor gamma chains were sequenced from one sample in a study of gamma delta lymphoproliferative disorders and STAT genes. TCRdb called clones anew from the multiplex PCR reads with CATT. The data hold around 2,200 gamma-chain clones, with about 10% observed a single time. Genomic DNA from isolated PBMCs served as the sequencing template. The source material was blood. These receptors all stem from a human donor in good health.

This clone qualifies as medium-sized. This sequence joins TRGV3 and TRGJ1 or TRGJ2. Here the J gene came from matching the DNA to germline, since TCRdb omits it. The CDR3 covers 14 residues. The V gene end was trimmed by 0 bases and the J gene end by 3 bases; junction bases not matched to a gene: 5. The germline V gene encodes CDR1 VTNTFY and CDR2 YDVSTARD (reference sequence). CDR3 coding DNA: TGTGCCACCTGGGACAGGCTCATTTATTATAAGAAACTCTTT. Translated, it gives CATWDRLIYYKKLF.

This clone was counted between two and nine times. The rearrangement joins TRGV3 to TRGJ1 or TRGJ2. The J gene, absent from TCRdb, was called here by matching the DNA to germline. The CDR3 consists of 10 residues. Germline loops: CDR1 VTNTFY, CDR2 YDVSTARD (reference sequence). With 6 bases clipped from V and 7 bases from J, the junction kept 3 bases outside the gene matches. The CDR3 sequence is CATWCYKKLF. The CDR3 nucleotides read TGTGCCACCTGGTGCTATAAGAAACTCTTT.

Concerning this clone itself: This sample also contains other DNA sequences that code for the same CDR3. This chain's CDR3 is CATWALNYYKKLF. The CDR3 DNA reads TGTGCCACCTGGGCCTTGAATTATTATAAGAAACTCTTT. The V and J genes are TRGV8 and TRGJ1 or TRGJ2. The J gene, missing from TCRdb, was assigned here through DNA to germline matching. V shed 5 bases and J 0 bases; nucleotides not matched to a gene: 4. The CDR3 extends over 13 amino acids. CDR1 is VENAVY, CDR2 YDSYNSRV, per germline.

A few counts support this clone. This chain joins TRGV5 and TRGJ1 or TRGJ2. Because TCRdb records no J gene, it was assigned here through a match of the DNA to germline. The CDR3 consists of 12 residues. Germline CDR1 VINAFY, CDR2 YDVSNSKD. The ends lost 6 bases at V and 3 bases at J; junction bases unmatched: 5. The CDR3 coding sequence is TGTGCCACCTGGACCGGTTATTATAAGAAACTCTTT. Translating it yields CATWTGYYKKLF.

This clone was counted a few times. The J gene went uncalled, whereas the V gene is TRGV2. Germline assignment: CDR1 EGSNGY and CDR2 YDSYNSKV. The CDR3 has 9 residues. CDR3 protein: CATWDGLFF. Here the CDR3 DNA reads TGTGCCACCTGGGACGGGCTATTCTTT.

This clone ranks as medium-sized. The CDR3 sequence is CATWDGPMNYYKKLF. Here the CDR3 DNA reads TGTGCCACCTGGGACGGGCCCATGAATTATTATAAGAAACTCTTT. J is TRGJ1 or TRGJ2 and V is TRGV2. Germline matching of the DNA provided the J gene here, since TCRdb leaves it blank. The CDR3 totals 15 residues. Per germline, CDR1 EGSNGY and CDR2 YDSYNSKV. The trim removed 0 bases at V and 0 bases at J, leaving 5 bases unmatched.

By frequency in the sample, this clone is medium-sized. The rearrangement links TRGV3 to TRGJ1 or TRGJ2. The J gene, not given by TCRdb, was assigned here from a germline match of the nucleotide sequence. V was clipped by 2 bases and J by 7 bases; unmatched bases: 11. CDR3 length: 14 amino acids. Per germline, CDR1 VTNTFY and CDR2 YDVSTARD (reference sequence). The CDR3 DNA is TGTGCCACCTGGGACACGCTTTGGGGGTATAAGAAACTCTTT. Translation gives CATWDTLWGYKKLF.

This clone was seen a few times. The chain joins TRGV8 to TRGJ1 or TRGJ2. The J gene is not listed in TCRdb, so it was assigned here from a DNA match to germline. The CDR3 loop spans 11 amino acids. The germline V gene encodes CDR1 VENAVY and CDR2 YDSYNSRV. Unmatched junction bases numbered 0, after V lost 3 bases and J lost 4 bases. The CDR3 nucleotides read TGTGCCACCTGGGATTATTATAAGAAACTCTTT. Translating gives CATWDYYKKLF.

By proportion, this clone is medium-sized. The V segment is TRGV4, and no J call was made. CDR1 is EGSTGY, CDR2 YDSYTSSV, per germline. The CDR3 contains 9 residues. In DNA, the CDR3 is TGTGCCACCTGGGATGGTAAGATCTTT. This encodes CATWDGKIF.

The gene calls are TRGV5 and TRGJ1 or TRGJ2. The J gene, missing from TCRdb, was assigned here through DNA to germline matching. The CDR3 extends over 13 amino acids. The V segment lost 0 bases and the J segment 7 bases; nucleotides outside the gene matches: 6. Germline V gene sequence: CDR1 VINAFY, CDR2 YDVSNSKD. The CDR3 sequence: CATWDREGYKKLF. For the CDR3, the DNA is TGTGCCACCTGGGACAGGGAAGGGTATAAGAAACTCTTT.

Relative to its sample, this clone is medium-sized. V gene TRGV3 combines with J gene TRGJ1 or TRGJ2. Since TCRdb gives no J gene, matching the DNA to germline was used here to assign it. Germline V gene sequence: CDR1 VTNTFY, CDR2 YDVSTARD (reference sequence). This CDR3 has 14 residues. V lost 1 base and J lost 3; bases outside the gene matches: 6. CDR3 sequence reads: CATWDRGGYYKKLF. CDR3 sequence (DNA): TGTGCCACCTGGGACAGAGGCGGTTATTATAAGAAACTCTTT.

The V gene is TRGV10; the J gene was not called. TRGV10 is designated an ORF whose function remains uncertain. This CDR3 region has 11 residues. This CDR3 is CAAWDYAPGLF. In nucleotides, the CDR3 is TGTGCTGCGTGGGATTATGCTCCAGGACTCTTT.

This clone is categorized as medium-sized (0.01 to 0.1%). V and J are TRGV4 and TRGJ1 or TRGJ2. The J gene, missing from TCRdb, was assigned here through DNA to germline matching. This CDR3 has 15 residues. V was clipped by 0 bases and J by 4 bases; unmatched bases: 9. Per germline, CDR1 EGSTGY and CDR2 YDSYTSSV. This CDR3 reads CATWDGKNFYYKKLF. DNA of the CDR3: TGTGCCACCTGGGATGGGAAGAACTTCTATTATAAGAAACTCTTT.

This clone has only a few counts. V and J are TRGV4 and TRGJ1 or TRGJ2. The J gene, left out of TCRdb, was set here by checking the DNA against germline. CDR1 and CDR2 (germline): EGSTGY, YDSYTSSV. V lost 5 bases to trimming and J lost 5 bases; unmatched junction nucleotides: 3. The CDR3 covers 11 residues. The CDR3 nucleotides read TGTGCCACCTGGGTCGATTATAAGAAACTCTTT. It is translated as CATWVDYKKLF.

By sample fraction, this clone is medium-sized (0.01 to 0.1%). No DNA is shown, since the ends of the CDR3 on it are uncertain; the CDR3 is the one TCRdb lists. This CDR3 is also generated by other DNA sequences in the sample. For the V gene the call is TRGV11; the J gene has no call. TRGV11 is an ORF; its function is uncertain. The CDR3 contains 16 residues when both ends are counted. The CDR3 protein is CTTVPAGLGTHYKKLF.

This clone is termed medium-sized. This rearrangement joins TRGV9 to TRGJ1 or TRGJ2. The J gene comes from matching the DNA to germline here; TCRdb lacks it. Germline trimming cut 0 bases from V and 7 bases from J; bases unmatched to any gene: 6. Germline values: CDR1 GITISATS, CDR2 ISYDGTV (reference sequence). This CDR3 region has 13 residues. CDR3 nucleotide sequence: TGTGCCTTGTGGGAGGTGTTTAGGTATAAGAAACTCTTT. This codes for CALWEVFRYKKLF.

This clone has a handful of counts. This CDR3 reads CALWEALYYKKLF. CDR3 in DNA: TGTGCCTTGTGGGAGGCCCTTTATTATAAGAAACTCTTT. J is TRGJ1 or TRGJ2 and V is TRGV9. The J gene, left out of TCRdb, was set here by checking the DNA against germline. V lost 2 bases, J lost 3 bases, and 4 bases stayed unmatched. The CDR3 has 13 residues. Germline V gives CDR1 GITISATS, CDR2 ISYDGTV (reference sequence).

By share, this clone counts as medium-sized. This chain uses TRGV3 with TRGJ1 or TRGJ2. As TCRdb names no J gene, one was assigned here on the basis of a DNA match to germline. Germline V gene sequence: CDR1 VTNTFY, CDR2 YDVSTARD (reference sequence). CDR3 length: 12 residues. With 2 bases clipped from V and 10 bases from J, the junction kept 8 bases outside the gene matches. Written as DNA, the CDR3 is TGTGCCACCTGGGACATGGGGTGGAAGAAACTCTTT. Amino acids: CATWDMGWKKLF.

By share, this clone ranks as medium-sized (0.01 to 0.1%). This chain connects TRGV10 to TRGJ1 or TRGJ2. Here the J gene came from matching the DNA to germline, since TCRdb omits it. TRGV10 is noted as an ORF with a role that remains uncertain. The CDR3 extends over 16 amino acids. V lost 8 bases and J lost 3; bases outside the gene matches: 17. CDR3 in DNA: TGTGCTGCGTGGGATTATATGCCCCATTTTTATTATAAGAAACTCTTT. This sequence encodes CAAWDYMPHFYYKKLF.

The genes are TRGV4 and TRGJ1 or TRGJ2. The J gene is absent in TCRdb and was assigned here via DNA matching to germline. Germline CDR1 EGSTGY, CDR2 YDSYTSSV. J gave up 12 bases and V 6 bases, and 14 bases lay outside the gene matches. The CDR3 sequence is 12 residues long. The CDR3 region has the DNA TGTGCCACCTGGATGGATTTTATGAGGAAACTCTTT. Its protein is CATWMDFMRKLF.

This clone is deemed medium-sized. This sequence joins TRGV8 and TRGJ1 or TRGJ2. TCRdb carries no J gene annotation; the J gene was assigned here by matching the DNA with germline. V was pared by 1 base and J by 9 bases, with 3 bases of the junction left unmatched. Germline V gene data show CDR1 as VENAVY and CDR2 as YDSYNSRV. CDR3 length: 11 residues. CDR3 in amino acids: CATWDRFKKLF. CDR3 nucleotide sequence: TGTGCCACCTGGGATAGATTTAAGAAACTCTTT.

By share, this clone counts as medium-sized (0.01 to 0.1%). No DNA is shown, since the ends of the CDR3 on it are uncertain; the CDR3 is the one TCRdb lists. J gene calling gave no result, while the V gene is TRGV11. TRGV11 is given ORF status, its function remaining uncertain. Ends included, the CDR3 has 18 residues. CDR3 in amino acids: CTTVPAGLGPLNYYKKLF.

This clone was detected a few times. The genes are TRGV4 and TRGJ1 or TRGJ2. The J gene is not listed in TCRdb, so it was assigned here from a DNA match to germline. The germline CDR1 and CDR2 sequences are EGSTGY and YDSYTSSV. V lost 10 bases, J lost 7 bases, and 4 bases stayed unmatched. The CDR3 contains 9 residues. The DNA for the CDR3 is TGTGCCACGGGCTATAAGAAACTCTTT. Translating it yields CATGYKKLF.

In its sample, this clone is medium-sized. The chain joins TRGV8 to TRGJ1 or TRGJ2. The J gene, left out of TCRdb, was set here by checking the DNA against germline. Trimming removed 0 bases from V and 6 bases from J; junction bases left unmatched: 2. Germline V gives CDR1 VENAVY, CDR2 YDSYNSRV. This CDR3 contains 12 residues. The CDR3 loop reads CATWDRPYKKLF. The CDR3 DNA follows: TGTGCCACCTGGGATAGGCCTTATAAGAAACTCTTT.

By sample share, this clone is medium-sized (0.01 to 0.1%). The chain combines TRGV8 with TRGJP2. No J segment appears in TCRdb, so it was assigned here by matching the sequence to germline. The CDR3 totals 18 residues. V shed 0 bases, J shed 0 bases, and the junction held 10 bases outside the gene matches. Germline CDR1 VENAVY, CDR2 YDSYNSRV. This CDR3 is CATWDRLRGYSSDWIKTF. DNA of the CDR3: TGTGCCACCTGGGATAGGTTGCGGGGTTATAGTAGTGATTGGATCAAGACGTTT.

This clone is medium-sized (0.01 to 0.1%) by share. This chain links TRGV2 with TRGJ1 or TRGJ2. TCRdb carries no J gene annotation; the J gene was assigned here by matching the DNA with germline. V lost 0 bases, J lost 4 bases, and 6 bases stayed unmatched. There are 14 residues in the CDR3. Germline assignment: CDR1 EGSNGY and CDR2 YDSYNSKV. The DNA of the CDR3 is TGTGCCACCTGGGACGGGCGAAGATATTATAAGAAACTCTTT. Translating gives CATWDGRRYYKKLF.

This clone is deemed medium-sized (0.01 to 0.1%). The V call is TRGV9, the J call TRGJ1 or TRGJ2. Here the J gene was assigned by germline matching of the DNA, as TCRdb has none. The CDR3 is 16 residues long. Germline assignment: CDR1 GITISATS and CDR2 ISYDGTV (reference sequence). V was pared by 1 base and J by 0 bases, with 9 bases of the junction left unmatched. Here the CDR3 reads CALWEVPQLNYYKKLF. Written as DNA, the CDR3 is TGTGCCTTGTGGGAGGTCCCGCAATTGAATTATTATAAGAAACTCTTT.

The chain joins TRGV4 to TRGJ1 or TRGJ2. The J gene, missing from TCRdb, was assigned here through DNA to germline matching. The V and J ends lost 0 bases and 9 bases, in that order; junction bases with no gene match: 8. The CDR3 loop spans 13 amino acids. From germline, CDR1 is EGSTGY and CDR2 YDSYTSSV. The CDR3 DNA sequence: TGTGCCACCTGGGATGGGCCTTCATCTAAGAAACTCTTT. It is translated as CATWDGPSSKKLF.

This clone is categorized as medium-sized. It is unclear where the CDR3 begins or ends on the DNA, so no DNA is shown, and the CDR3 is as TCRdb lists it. The CDR3 loop reads CTTVPAGLKVGGKLF. The V segment is TRGV11, and no J call was made. TRGV11 is an ORF for which the function is uncertain. The CDR3 region is 15 residues in length, termini included.

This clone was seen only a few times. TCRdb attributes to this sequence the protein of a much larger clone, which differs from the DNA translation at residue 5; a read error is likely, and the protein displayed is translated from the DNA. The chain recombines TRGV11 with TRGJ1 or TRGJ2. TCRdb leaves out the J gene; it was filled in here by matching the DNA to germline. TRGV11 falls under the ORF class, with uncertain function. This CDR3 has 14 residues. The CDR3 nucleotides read TGTGCCTGCTGGACTAGGCACCTGACTTGGAAGAAACTCTTT. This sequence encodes CACWTRHLTWKKLF.

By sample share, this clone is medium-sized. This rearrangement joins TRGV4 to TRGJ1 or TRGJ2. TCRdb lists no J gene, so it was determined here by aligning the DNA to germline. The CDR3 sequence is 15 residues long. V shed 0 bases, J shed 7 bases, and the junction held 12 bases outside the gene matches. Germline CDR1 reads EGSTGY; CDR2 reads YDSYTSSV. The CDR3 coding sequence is TGTGCCACCTGGGATGGGCGGCTTTTTTGGTATAAGAAACTCTTT. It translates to CATWDGRLFWYKKLF.

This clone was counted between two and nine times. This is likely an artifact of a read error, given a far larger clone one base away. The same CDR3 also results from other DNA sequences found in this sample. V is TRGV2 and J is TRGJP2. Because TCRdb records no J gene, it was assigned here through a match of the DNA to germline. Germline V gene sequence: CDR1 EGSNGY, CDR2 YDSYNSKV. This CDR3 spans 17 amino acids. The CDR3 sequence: CATWDGRARSSDWIKTF. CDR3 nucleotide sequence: TGCGCCACCTGGGACGGGCGGGCGAGGAGTAGTGATTGGATCAAGACGTTT.